This T cell receptor (beta chain) was captured in a study of blood T cell repertoires in COVID-19. Study context: Acute and convalescent COVID-19 specimens originated in the United States, Italy and Spain. The cDNA or gDNA used as material had been derived from T cells, B-cell-depleted T cells, or PBMCs.

V lost 2 bases and J lost 0, with 12 bases in between. The CDR3 totals 16 residues. Germline-derived CDR1 and CDR2 are SGHDT and YYEEEE. This clone has more than one count but fewer than ten. In the authors' workflow: Amplification with reference gene primers provided the estimates of nucleated cell counts. Only in-frame clones appear in the TCRdb table, and some are missing; sequencing was by immunoSEQ multiplex PCR. V, J and clone size reflect that table, while D and trimming were determined from the DNA. Of around 64,000 clones in the sample, about 83% are singletons; the top ten hold approximately 19%.

J is TRBJ1-5 and V is TRBV5-6; maybe TRBD1 (5 bases). The sequencing sample was made of peripheral blood. The sequence was obtained from a woman aged 80 or over with acute or convalescent COVID-19. The CDR3 DNA reads TGTGCCAGCAGCTTACAGGCGCTACATAGCAATCAGCCCCAGCATTTT. Its protein product is CASSLQALHSNQPQHF.